Below are 3 T cell receptor beta chains sequenced from a single sample in a study of T cell repertoires in cytomegalovirus infection. TCRdb redid the calling of the reads with MiXCR, one entry per CDR3 protein. The table shows some 700,000 distinct CDR3 sequences, with around 32% occurring only once. These receptors have no identified antigens. Sequenced here: cultured PBMCs, sampled from culture after CMV antigen stimulation. The receptor set was obtained from a human donor in good health (CMV status not recorded). Some clones in this sample may be carry-over from other donors' samples.

The sample holds a few counts of this clonotype. The rearrangement uses TRBV7-9 and TRBJ1-2, with D unresolved. Germline CDR1 and CDR2: SEHNR and FQNEAQ (reference sequence). The CDR3 contains 15 residues. Trimming cost V 6 bases and J 0 bases, with 14 bases left between them. This CDR3 is CASSSLRTANYGYTF. The CDR3 DNA reads as TGTGCCAGCAGTAGCTTAAGGACGGCTAACTATGGCTACACCTTC.

The chain is built from TRBV7-6 and TRBJ2-3; unclear D gene. Trimming cost V 3 bases and J 2 bases, with 9 bases left between them. The CDR3 runs 14 residues. Germline V CDR1 and CDR2: SGHVS, FNYEAQ. The CDR3 here is CASSFLSSTDTQYF. The CDR3 coding sequence is TGTGCCAGCAGCTTCCTCAGCTCCACAGATACGCAGTATTTT.

V gene TRBV12-3 or TRBV12-4 combines with J gene TRBJ1-5; tentatively, D is TRBD1 (5 bases). The CDR3 is made up of 16 amino acids. With 4 bases removed from V and 0 bases from J, the gap between germline ends came to 13 bases. CDR3 in amino acids: CASSSEGDSSNQPQHF. The CDR3 nucleotides are TGTGCCAGCAGTTCTGAAGGGGACTCTAGCAATCAGCCCCAGCATTTT.